What follows are 24 T cell receptor beta chains derived from one specimen sequenced in a study of blood T cell repertoires in COVID-19. The assay was immunoSEQ multiplex PCR, and TCRdb's table has in-frame clones only and misses some. The repertoire consists of a few hundred thousand clones, with about 88% occurring once and the leading ten covering 4%. The material sequenced was peripheral blood. These receptors originate from a man aged 60-69 years who had recovered from COVID-19.

The genes are TRBV5-5 and TRBJ1-5, with D unresolved. Trimming shortened V by 3 bases and J by 0 bases, and 10 bases separated the two germline ends. Looked up from germline, CDR1 is SGHKS and CDR2 is YYEKEE (reference sequence). The CDR3 sequence is 15 residues long. The DNA for the CDR3 is TGTGCCAGCAGCTCACAGCTTTATAGCAATCAGCCCCAGCATTTT. Its translation: CASSSQLYSNQPQHF.

This clone was found once. The V call is TRBV20-1, the J call TRBJ1-4; no firm D call. CDR1 and CDR2 from the germline V gene are DFQATT and SNEGSKA (reference sequence). The CDR3 loop spans 13 amino acids. Between the trimmed V and J ends, which lost 3 bases and 4 bases, there was a span of 9 bases. The CDR3 DNA sequence: TGCAGTGCTAGTGGCGATGTTAATGAAAAACTGTTTTTT. Translating gives CSASGDVNEKLFF.

The V gene is TRBV12-5, the J gene TRBJ1-4; the match to TRBD1 covers 10 bases. Germline V gene lookup returns CDR1 LGHNT and CDR2 FRNRAP. The V segment lost 2 bases and the J segment 2 bases; nucleotides outside the gene matches: 8. The CDR3 spans 18 residues. CDR3 DNA: TGTGCTAGTGGTTTGTCTACGACAGGGGGCTCGACTAATGAAAAACTGTTTTTT. Its translation is CASGLSTTGGSTNEKLFF.

The genes are TRBV5-4 and TRBJ2-6; D might be TRBD2 (5 bases). This CDR3 is built from 16 residues. Between the trimmed V and J ends, which lost 0 bases and 3 bases, there was a span of 10 bases. Germline V gene data show CDR1 as SGHNT and CDR2 as YYREEE (reference sequence). In DNA form, the CDR3 reads TGTGCCAGCAGCTTGGGAGGTGGGAGTGGGGCCAACGTCCTGACTTTC. This codes for CASSLGGGSGANVLTF.

This chain links TRBV5-1 with TRBJ2-7; TRBD1 matches at 7 bases. Looked up from germline, CDR1 is SGHRS and CDR2 is YFSETQ. CDR3 length: 14 amino acids. After removal of 4 bases from V and 3 bases from J, the junction contained 7 bases not matched to a gene. The CDR3 coding sequence is TGCGCCAGCAGCATCCGGGACAGTCTCTACGAGCAGTACTTC. It is translated as CASSIRDSLYEQYF.

This chain uses TRBV6-5 with TRBJ1-2, with TRBD1 identical over 8 bases. Germline CDR1 MNHEY, CDR2 SVGAGI. V shed 7 bases, J shed 8 bases, and the junction held 12 bases outside the gene matches. This CDR3 spans 14 amino acids. DNA of the CDR3: TGTGCCAGCATGCCGGCCCCCAGGGGGCGCGGCTACACCTTC. Translation gives CASMPAPRGRGYTF.

The genes are TRBV2 and TRBJ2-7; TRBD1 aligns across 12 bases. Germline loops: CDR1 SNHLY, CDR2 FYNNEI. With V trimmed by 4 bases and J by 4 bases, 8 bases remained unmatched. This CDR3 comprises 16 residues. The CDR3 sequence: CASSVESGQGAYEQYF. CDR3 coding DNA: TGTGCCAGCAGTGTCGAGTCGGGACAGGGGGCGTACGAGCAGTACTTC.

V gene TRBV30 combines with J gene TRBJ2-7, with 12 bases fitting TRBD2. V gave up 7 bases and J gave up 2 bases; unmatched junction bases: 3. The CDR3 loop spans 13 amino acids. CDR1 is GTSNPN, CDR2 SVGIG, per germline (reference sequence). CDR3 sequence (DNA): TGTGCCTCCGGGACTAGCGGGCCCTACGAGCAGTACTTC. Translation: CASGTSGPYEQYF.

This chain joins TRBV18 and TRBJ1-5, with 7 bases fitting TRBD1. This CDR3 has 16 amino acids. V shed 5 bases, J shed 1 base, and the junction held 8 bases outside the gene matches. In germline, CDR1 is KGHSH, CDR2 LQKENI. The CDR3 reads CASSLTGTDSNQPQHF. The CDR3 DNA follows: TGTGCCAGCTCATTGACCGGGACAGACAGCAATCAGCCCCAGCATTTT.

J is TRBJ2-5 and V is TRBV18; the D is unclear. V dropped 2 bases and J dropped 2 bases, with 6 bases sitting between them. Germline CDR1 reads KGHSH; CDR2 reads LQKENI. There are 13 residues in the CDR3. The CDR3 DNA reads TGTGCCAGCTCACCAATAGTTCAAGAGACCCAGTACTTC. Its translation: CASSPIVQETQYF.

Only one count was recorded for this clone. The genes are TRBV3-1 (or the pseudogene TRBV3-2) and TRBJ1-1; D gene uncertain. Germline assignment: CDR1 LGHDT and CDR2 YNNKEL (reference sequence). V was shortened by 0 bases and J by 0 bases, with 5 bases between the two germline ends. This CDR3 has 14 residues. CDR3 sequence reads: CASSQDHVNTEAFF. The DNA of the CDR3 is TGTGCCAGCAGCCAAGATCATGTGAACACTGAAGCTTTCTTT.

Concerning this clone: One junction end disagrees with the germline gene, perhaps due to a read error. The chain uses TRBV7-7 and TRBJ2-1, with TRBD2 matching over 8 bases. Germline assignment: CDR1 SSHAT and CDR2 FNYEAQ (reference sequence). The CDR3 is 21 amino acids. The CDR3 DNA reads as TGTGCTAGCAGCTTAGTACGTCCGGGGTTAGCGGGACCCGGGTCCTACAATGAGCAGTTCTTC. Translating gives CASSLVRPGLAGPGSYNEQFF.

The V call is TRBV9, the J call TRBJ1-6; D is perhaps TRBD1 (6 bases). CDR1 and CDR2 (germline): SGDLS, YYNGEE. This CDR3 spans 13 amino acids. V was pared by 3 bases and J by 7 bases, with 8 bases between. The CDR3 coding sequence is TGTGCCAGCAGCGACAGGGTGAATTCACCCCTCCACTTT. Amino acids: CASSDRVNSPLHF.

The chain is built from TRBV14 and TRBJ1-1; 10 nucleotides align to TRBD1. The germline gives CDR1 SGHDN, CDR2 FVKESK. V trimming: 3 bases; J trimming: 5 bases; junction bases outside the gene matches: 9. The CDR3 totals 16 residues. The chain's CDR3 is CASSQTRQGAYTEAFF. The CDR3, as DNA: TGTGCCAGCAGCCAGACCCGACAGGGGGCGTATACTGAAGCTTTCTTT.

This chain joins TRBV19 and TRBJ1-5; D might be TRBD1 (5 bases). The germline CDR1 and CDR2 sequences are LNHDA and SQIVND (reference sequence). The germline V and J ends were trimmed by 2 bases and 6 bases, with 17 bases remaining between them. This CDR3 is 16 amino acids long. CDR3 in amino acids: CASSIRVVAGRQPQHF. The CDR3 DNA follows: TGTGCCAGTAGTATACGAGTTGTGGCAGGGCGTCAGCCCCAGCATTTT.

The rearrangement links TRBV27 to TRBJ2-7; tentative D call: TRBD1 (5 bases). The V gene lost 3 bases and the J gene lost 2 bases, with 11 bases spanning the gap. CDR1 is MNHEY, CDR2 SMNVEV, per germline (reference sequence). CDR3 length: 14 amino acids. This CDR3 reads CASSLGQGTYEQYF. DNA of the CDR3: TGTGCCAGCAGTTTGGGCCAGGGTACCTACGAGCAGTACTTC.

The gene calls are TRBV2 and TRBJ2-3; 7 positions agree with TRBD1. The J segment lost 2 bases and the V segment lost 2 bases, leaving 10 bases of the junction unmatched. CDR1 and CDR2 (germline): SNHLY, FYNNEI. This CDR3 is 17 amino acids long. The CDR3 DNA is TGTGCCAGCAGTGAATCTAAGACAGGGACAACCACAGATACGCAGTATTTT. Translating it yields CASSESKTGTTTDTQYF.

This chain links TRBV3-1 (or the pseudogene TRBV3-2) with TRBJ2-7; D gene unclear. Trimming cost V 0 bases and J 4 bases, with 10 bases left between them. Germline V gene data show CDR1 as LGHDT and CDR2 as YNNKEL (reference sequence). CDR3 size: 14 residues. CDR3 sequence reads: CASSQDAARYEQYF. The CDR3 DNA reads TGTGCCAGCAGCCAAGACGCGGCCCGGTACGAGCAGTACTTC.

DNA for the CDR3: TGTGCCAGCAGTTTAGGAGGGGCTGAGACCCAGTACTTC. Translated, it gives CASSLGGAETQYF. The chain employs TRBV28 and TRBJ2-5; D is perhaps TRBD2 (6 bases). This CDR3 spans 13 amino acids. Germline V gene lookup returns CDR1 MDHEN and CDR2 SYDVKM. V was shortened by 2 bases and J by 5 bases, with 9 bases between the two germline ends. Full variable domain (outside the CDR3, taken from reference TRBV28 and TRBJ2-5): DVKVTQSSRYLVKRTGEKVFLECVQDMDHENMFWYRQDPGLGLRLIYFSYDVKMKEKGDIPEGYSVSREKKERFSLILESASTNQTSMYLCASSLGGAETQYFGPGTRLLVL.

Details on this clone: The same CDR3 is also encoded by other DNA sequences in this sample. The chain has TRBV18 and TRBJ2-3; 9 positions agree with TRBD1. Germline loops: CDR1 KGHSH, CDR2 LQKENI. The CDR3 length is 15 residues. V dropped 3 bases and J dropped 3; count of bases not matched to a gene: 4. The CDR3 nucleotides are TGTGCCAGCTCACCGAGGACAGGGGTAACAGATACGCAGTATTTT. This codes for CASSPRTGVTDTQYF.

This rearrangement joins TRBV9 to TRBJ2-1; 13 nucleotides line up with TRBD2. This CDR3 is built from 17 residues. Germline CDR1 reads SGDLS; CDR2 reads YYNGEE. V was pared by 0 bases and J by 8 bases, with 8 bases of the junction left unmatched. DNA for the CDR3: TGTGCCAGCAGCGTAGCCCCGACTAGCGGGGGGCGAGATGAGCAGTTCTTC. Amino acids: CASSVAPTSGGRDEQFF.

The chain couples TRBV12-3 or TRBV12-4 to TRBJ1-1; D remains unclear. The ends were cut back, 4 bases at V and 0 bases at J, with 6 bases in the middle. This CDR3 is built from 13 residues. CDR3 nucleotides: TGTGCCAGCAGTTATCACTTGAACACTGAAGCTTTCTTT. It specifies CASSYHLNTEAFF.

The chain is built from TRBV5-6 and TRBJ2-2; 9 positions agree with TRBD1. This CDR3 contains 15 residues. The junction had 5 bases not matched to a gene; V was cut back by 0 bases and J by 8 bases. Germline loops: CDR1 SGHDT, CDR2 YYEEEE. CDR3 nucleotide sequence: TGTGCCAGCAGCTTGGGGGACAGGGCGTTTGGGGAGCTGTTTTTT. As protein: CASSLGDRAFGELFF. Full variable domain (missing parts from reference TRBV5-6 and TRBJ2-2): DAGVTQSPTHLIKTRGQQVTLRCSPKSGHDTVSWYQQALGQGPQFIFQYYEEEERQRGNFPDRFSGHQFPNYSSELNVNALLLGDSALYLCASSLGDRAFGELFFGEGSRLTVL.

The gene calls are TRBV2 and TRBJ2-7; D not certain. CDR1 is SNHLY, CDR2 FYNNEI, per germline. This CDR3 is built from 11 residues. Deletions cut 4 bases from V and 5 bases from J, with 6 bases between. This CDR3 is CASSGRNEQYF. DNA of the CDR3: TGTGCCAGCAGTGGCAGGAACGAGCAGTACTTC. The full variable domain, in which reference TRBV2 and TRBJ2-7 provide the parts outside the CDR3, is EPEVTQTPSHQVTQMGQEVILRCVPISNHLYFYWYRQILGQKVEFLVSFYNNEISEKSEIFDDQFSVERPDGSNFTLKIRSTKLEDSAMYFCASSGRNEQYFGPGTRLTVT.